This TCR beta chain was sequenced during a study of blood T cells in healthy people across ages. Findings and limits, study-wide: Significant beta diversity loss was already apparent by age approximately 36, declining roughly linearly. Unsorted PBMC input precluded a conclusive naive versus antigen-experienced comparison.

Per individual sample, total RNA of at least 5 micrograms was extracted. A sample-barcoded 5' primer and a J-beta primer mix were used in a second PCR of roughly 6 to 11 cycles. TCRdb independently ran MiXCR on the 5' RACE reads; one entry per CDR3 protein. Here the sample spans approximately 1.5 million distinct CDR3 sequences, roughly 32% being singletons. CDR1 and CDR2 (germline): SGDLS, YYNGEE. V was cut by 1 base and J by 7 bases, with 15 bases left in between. The CDR3 length is 15 residues. This clonotype was observed a few times. Its antigen is as yet unknown. This TCR was recovered from a woman in her twenties or thirties in good health. Source material: blood. The chain uses TRBV9 and TRBJ2-1; possibly TRBD1 for D (6 bases). In DNA form, the CDR3 reads TGTGCCAGCAGCGTACTTGGTACAGGGCGGAATGAGCAGTTCTTC. Protein product: CASSVLGTGRNEQFF.